What follows is one T cell receptor beta chain and its context. Its antigen is not identified. Amplification from RNA transcripts yielded the TCR beta CDR3 regions. Amplification began with first-round RT-PCR using HTBI primers, then second-round multiplex PCR was performed. Using its own MiXCR run on the multiplex PCR reads, TCRdb lists one record per CDR3 protein. The sample lists 150,000 or so distinct CDR3 sequences, roughly 37% occurring once. The data derive from a study of Graves' ophthalmopathy and Graves' hyperthyroidism. The CDR3 is 15 residues long. The germline CDR1 and CDR2 sequences are SGHTA and FQGNSA. With 5 bases removed from V and 4 bases from J, the gap between germline ends came to 15 bases. Study conclusions and caveats: Blood also harbored most expanded thyroid clonotypes above 0.001 frequency.

The chain combines TRBV7-2 with TRBJ1-5, with D possibly matching TRBD1 (6 bases). Sequenced input: peripheral blood. The clonotype was recovered from a woman in her 40s with Graves' ophthalmopathy. DNA of the CDR3: TGTGCCAGCAGCCCGCGGCAGGGGCGTAATCAGCCCCAGCATTTT. It yields the protein CASSPRQGRNQPQHF.